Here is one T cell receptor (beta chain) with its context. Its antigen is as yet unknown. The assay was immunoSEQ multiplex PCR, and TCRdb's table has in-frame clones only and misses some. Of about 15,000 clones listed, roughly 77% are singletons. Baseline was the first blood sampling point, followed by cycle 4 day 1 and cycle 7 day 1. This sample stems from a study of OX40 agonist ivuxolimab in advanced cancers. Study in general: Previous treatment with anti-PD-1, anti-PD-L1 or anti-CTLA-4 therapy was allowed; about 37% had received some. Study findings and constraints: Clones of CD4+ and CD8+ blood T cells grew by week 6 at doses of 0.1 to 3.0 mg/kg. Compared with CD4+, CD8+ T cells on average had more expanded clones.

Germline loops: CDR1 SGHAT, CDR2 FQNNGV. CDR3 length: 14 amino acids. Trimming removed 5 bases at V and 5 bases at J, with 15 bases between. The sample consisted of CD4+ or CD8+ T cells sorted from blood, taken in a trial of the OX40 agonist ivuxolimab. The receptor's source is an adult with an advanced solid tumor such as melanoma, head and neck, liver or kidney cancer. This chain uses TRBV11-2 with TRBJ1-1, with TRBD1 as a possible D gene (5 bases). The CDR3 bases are TGTGCCAGCAGCCAAGAATGGGGGGAGACTGAAGCTTTCTTT. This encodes CASSQEWGETEAFF.